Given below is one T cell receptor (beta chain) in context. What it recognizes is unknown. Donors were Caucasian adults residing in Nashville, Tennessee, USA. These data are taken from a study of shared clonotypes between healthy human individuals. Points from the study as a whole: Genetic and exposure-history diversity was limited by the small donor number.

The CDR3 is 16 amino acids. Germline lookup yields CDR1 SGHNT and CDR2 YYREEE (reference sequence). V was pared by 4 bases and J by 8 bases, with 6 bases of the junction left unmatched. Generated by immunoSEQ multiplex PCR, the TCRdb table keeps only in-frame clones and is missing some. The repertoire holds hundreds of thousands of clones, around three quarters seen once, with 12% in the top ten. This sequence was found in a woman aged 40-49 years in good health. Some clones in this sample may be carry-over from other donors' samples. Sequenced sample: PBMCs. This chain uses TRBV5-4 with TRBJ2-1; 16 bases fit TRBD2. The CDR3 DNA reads TGTGCCAGCAGCCCGGGACTAGCGGGAGGGCCGTATGAGCAGTTCTTC. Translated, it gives CASSPGLAGGPYEQFF. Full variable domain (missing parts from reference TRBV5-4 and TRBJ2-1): ETGVTQSPTHLIKTRGQQVTLRCSSQSGHNTVSWYQQALGQGPQFIFQYYREEENGRGNFPPRFSGLQFPNYSSELNVNALELDDSALYLCASSPGLAGGPYEQFFGPGTRLTVL.